This T cell receptor (beta chain) was documented in a study of cytomegalovirus exposure and HLA in healthy donors. Study-level points and caveats: TCR beta V- and J-gene trimming, according to a later analysis, was linked to a missense DCLRE1C variant. Data from an earlier analysis indicated that most TCR beta V segments were productive either about 87% or about 30% of the time. The listing of roughly 160 TCR beta chains classed them as cytomegalovirus-associated.

The donors (healthy individuals) were bone marrow donors. Researchers ran the PCR with 60 Vbeta and 13 Jbeta primers. Produced via immunoSEQ multiplex PCR; TCRdb's table is partial and in-frame only. Counted here are some 180,000 clones, roughly 81% occurring once; the ten biggest clones make up approximately 2.5%. Details on this clone: No antigen is known for it.

V shed 3 bases and J 8 bases; nucleotides not matched to a gene: 4. This CDR3 has 13 residues. Germline-derived CDR1 and CDR2 are LNHNV and YYDKDF (reference sequence). This receptor was obtained from a man aged 30 to 45 in good health and CMV-seropositive. The rearrangement uses TRBV15 and TRBJ2-1, with 7 bases that match TRBD1. Sequencing used PBMCs. CDR3 sequence: CATSRRDSHEQFF. In DNA, the CDR3 is TGTGCCACCAGCAGGAGGGACAGCCATGAGCAGTTCTTC. The entire variable domain, with the rest obtained from reference TRBV15 and TRBJ2-1, is as follows: DAMVIQNPRYQVTQFGKPVTLSCSQTLNHNVMYWYQQKSSQAPKLLFHYYDKDFNNEADTPDNFQSRRPNTSFCFLDIRSPGLGDTAMYLCATSRRDSHEQFFGPGTRLTVL.